The 32 T cell receptor beta chains listed next were all sequenced from one sample in a study of vaccination and CD4 T cells after COVID-19. Antigens of these TCRs are unknown. Indicated treatment: approximately nine-day PBMC culture with coronavirus spike peptide pools or control peptides (ViraFEST assay). CD4+ T cells that had been cultured provided DNA sequenced with the Oncomine TCR Beta short-read assay. TCRdb processed the PCR reads anew with MiXCR; each CDR3 protein has one entry. This sample has around 10,000 distinct CDR3 sequences, with 50% to 70% found just once. The sequencing sample was made of CD4+ T cells from blood, cultured in vitro. The receptors shown here come from a human donor who had recovered from COVID-19.

The chain is built from TRBV28 and TRBJ1-4; D call uncertain. Germline values: CDR1 MDHEN, CDR2 SYDVKM. Trimming took off 2 bases at V and 8 bases at J, with 6 bases between the two ends. The CDR3 consists of 12 residues. In DNA form, the CDR3 reads TGTGCCAGCAGTTTAGTGGGGGAAAAACTGTTTTTT. Translating it yields CASSLVGEKLFF.

This clonotype turned up a few times. The chain joins TRBV20-1 to TRBJ1-6; TRBD1 is a possible D gene (5 bases). V dropped 6 bases and J dropped 0 bases, with 21 bases sitting between them. This CDR3 has 18 amino acids. CDR1 and CDR2 (germline): DFQATT, SNEGSKA (reference sequence). This chain's CDR3 is CSAQLHLYDSSYNSPLHF. The DNA for the CDR3 is TGCAGTGCCCAGCTCCACCTATATGACAGCTCCTATAATTCACCCCTCCACTTT.

This clonotype occurred a few times. The chain links TRBV6-1 to TRBJ1-3; D is unclear. Per the germline V gene, CDR1 is MNHNS and CDR2 is SASEGT. V was shortened by 7 bases and J by 4 bases, with 11 bases between the two germline ends. The CDR3 runs 13 residues. CDR3 in DNA: TGTGCCAGCAAACAGCGCCCGGGAAACACCATATATTTT. Protein: CASKQRPGNTIYF.

The chain links TRBV20-1 to TRBJ1-2; D is ambiguous. CDR3 length: 12 residues. Germline assignment: CDR1 DFQATT and CDR2 SNEGSKA (reference sequence). CDR3 DNA sequence: TGCAGCCCTAACCGGGGAGACTATGGCTACACCTTC. Its protein product is CSPNRGDYGYTF.

This clonotype was picked up a small number of times. The rearrangement joins TRBV2 to TRBJ1-2, with a tentative D call TRBD1 (5 bases). The CDR3 spans 14 residues. Germline V gives CDR1 SNHLY, CDR2 FYNNEI. V was clipped by 3 bases and J by 0 bases, with 8 bases between them. The CDR3 loop is CASSEQGPNYGYTF. The CDR3 DNA reads TGTGCCAGCAGTGAGCAGGGCCCTAACTATGGCTACACCTTC.

The chain links TRBV6-5 to TRBJ1-2, with 9 nucleotides matching TRBD1. After removal of 2 bases from V and 7 bases from J, the junction contained 2 bases not matched to a gene. The germline V gene has CDR1 MNHEY and CDR2 SVGAGI. CDR3 length: 13 residues. This CDR3 is CASSYADRGGYTF. The CDR3, as DNA: TGTGCCAGCAGTTACGCGGACAGGGGTGGCTACACCTTC.

The V gene is TRBV28, the J gene TRBJ1-2; D uncertain. This CDR3 is 14 amino acids long. V shed 7 bases and J shed 2 bases, with 14 bases lying between them. CDR1 is MDHEN, CDR2 SYDVKM, per germline. The CDR3 nucleotides are TGTGCCAGCATCCCCCCCGGAGGGAACTATGGCTACACCTTC. Amino acid sequence: CASIPPGGNYGYTF.

The chain couples TRBV27 to TRBJ1-1; D remains unclear. CDR1 and CDR2 (germline): MNHEY, SMNVEV (reference sequence). The ends were cut back, 8 bases at V and 6 bases at J, with 1 base in the middle. CDR3 size: 8 residues. CDR3 coding DNA: TGTGCCAGCCCTGAAGCTTTCTTT. It codes for CASPEAFF.

The chain links TRBV20-1 to TRBJ1-1; 7 bases are a match to TRBD1. Germline V gene sequence: CDR1 DFQATT, CDR2 SNEGSKA (reference sequence). The CDR3 consists of 13 residues. V was clipped by 5 bases and J by 1 base; unmatched bases: 4. The CDR3 here is CSAEGQKNTEAFF. CDR3 DNA: TGCAGTGCTGAGGGACAGAAGAACACTGAAGCTTTCTTT.

This chain uses TRBV30 with TRBJ1-5; TRBD1 might be the D (5 bases). Germline V gives CDR1 GTSNPN, CDR2 SVGIG (reference sequence). Trimming took off 3 bases at V and 6 bases at J, with 12 bases between the two ends. CDR3 length: 13 amino acids. In DNA, the CDR3 is TGTGCCTGGAGCGGGCAGGGTGGTCAGCCCCAGCATTTT. Translated, it gives CAWSGQGGQPQHF.

This rearrangement joins TRBV6-1 to TRBJ2-7; D gene unclear. Germline-derived CDR1 and CDR2 are MNHNS and SASEGT. There are 15 residues in the CDR3. Trimming pared 1 base from V and 2 bases from J, leaving 12 bases between. CDR3 loop: CASSEERSAPYEQYF. The CDR3 bases are TGTGCCAGCAGTGAAGAAAGGTCCGCCCCCTACGAGCAGTACTTC.

The chain has TRBV20-1 and TRBJ1-5; D gene ambiguous. The length of the CDR3 is 15 residues. V lost 3 bases and J lost 6, with 18 bases in between. Germline V gene sequence: CDR1 DFQATT, CDR2 SNEGSKA (reference sequence). The CDR3, as DNA: TGCAGTGCTAGTATGGTCACCCCCGGAGGTCAGCCCCAGCATTTT. Its translation: CSASMVTPGGQPQHF.

V gene TRBV2 combines with J gene TRBJ1-2; D gene unclear. CDR1 and CDR2 from the germline V gene are SNHLY and FYNNEI. CDR3 length: 12 amino acids. V was clipped by 4 bases and J by 8 bases, with 11 bases between them. CDR3 amino acids: CASSGETGGYTF. The CDR3 DNA is TGTGCCAGCAGTGGGGAGACGGGGGGCTACACCTTC.

The rearrangement joins TRBV6-1 to TRBJ1-6; D might be TRBD1 (5 bases). V gave up 6 bases and J gave up 5 bases, with 11 bases separating them. Germline V gene lookup returns CDR1 MNHNS and CDR2 SASEGT. The CDR3 contains 14 residues. The CDR3 DNA sequence: TGTGCCAGCAGGATGGGGGGGAATAATTCACCCCTCCACTTT. It specifies CASRMGGNNSPLHF.

This chain uses TRBV28 with TRBJ1-3; maybe TRBD1 (5 bases). Between the trimmed V and J ends, which lost 9 bases and 1 base, there was a span of 13 bases. The germline V gene has CDR1 MDHEN and CDR2 SYDVKM. The CDR3 has 14 amino acids. The CDR3 sequence is CASLQGVSGNTIYF. CDR3 in DNA: TGTGCCAGTCTTCAGGGTGTATCTGGAAACACCATATATTTT.

V usage is TRBV29-1 and J usage is TRBJ2-4, with 9 bases that match TRBD1. The CDR3 has 19 residues. With V trimmed by 6 bases and J by 0 bases, 18 bases remained unmatched. The germline V gene has CDR1 SQVTM and CDR2 ANQGSEA. This CDR3 reads CSVESPGQGTVRAKNIQYF. The DNA for the CDR3 is TGCAGCGTCGAAAGTCCGGGACAGGGTACGGTGAGAGCCAAAAACATTCAGTACTTC. Looking up the rest from reference TRBV29-1 and TRBJ2-4 gives the full variable domain: SAVISQKPSRDICQRGTSLTIQCQVDSQVTMMFWYRQQPGQSLTLIATANQGSEATYESGFVIDKFPISRPNLTFSTLTVSNMSPEDSSIYLCSVESPGQGTVRAKNIQYFGAGTRLSVL.

In this sample, this clonotype turned up a few times. This chain connects TRBV7-9 to TRBJ1-6; D remains ambiguous. Germline V gene data show CDR1 as SEHNR and CDR2 as FQNEAQ (reference sequence). There are 13 residues in the CDR3. Trimming removed 1 base at V and 7 bases at J, with 5 bases between. CDR3 nucleotides: TGTGCCAGCAGCTTAGTTGCGAATTCACCCCTCCACTTT. Protein sequence: CASSLVANSPLHF.

The CDR3 sequence is CASRPGLDINEQFF. The CDR3 bases are TGTGCCAGCAGGCCGGGACTAGATATTAATGAGCAGTTCTTC. The rearrangement uses TRBV2 and TRBJ2-1; 8 bases map to TRBD2. Germline V CDR1 and CDR2: SNHLY, FYNNEI. V lost 6 bases to trimming and J lost 7 bases; unmatched junction nucleotides: 8. The CDR3 extends over 14 amino acids.

This clonotype was detected only a few times. The chain links TRBV7-2 to TRBJ2-3; 11 nucleotides align to TRBD2. CDR3 size: 17 residues. The germline V gene encodes CDR1 SGHTA and CDR2 FQGNSA. The V gene end was trimmed by 1 base and the J gene end by 6 bases; junction bases not matched to a gene: 9. The CDR3 nucleotides are TGTGCCAGCAGCTTAGTGGGTGGATTAGCGGGGGGGGATACGCAGTATTTT. Translation: CASSLVGGLAGGDTQYF.

This clonotype occurred once. The CDR3 sequence is CASSQIDLRHTEAFF. The CDR3 region has the DNA TGTGCCAGCAGCCAGATCGATCTACGCCACACTGAAGCTTTCTTT. V gene TRBV14 combines with J gene TRBJ1-1, with D unresolved. Germline CDR1 is SGHDN and CDR2 is FVKESK. V was cut by 3 bases and J by 3 bases, with 14 bases left in between. This CDR3 has 15 residues. The full variable domain, with the rest looked up from reference TRBV14 and TRBJ1-1, is EAGVTQFPSHSVIEKGQTVTLRCDPISGHDNLYWYRRVMGKEIKFLLHFVKESKQDESGMPNNRFLAERTGGTYSTLKVQPAELEDSGVYFCASSQIDLRHTEAFFGQGTRLTVV.

This clonotype was seen just once. The gene calls are TRBV20-1 and TRBJ2-1; D may be TRBD1 or TRBD2 (5 bases each). This CDR3 spans 14 amino acids. Germline-derived CDR1 and CDR2 are DFQATT and SNEGSKA (reference sequence). Between the trimmed V and J ends, which lost 0 bases and 7 bases, there was a span of 13 bases. The chain's CDR3 is CSAREEPWGNEQFF. Here the CDR3 DNA reads TGCAGTGCTAGAGAAGAACCTTGGGGGAATGAGCAGTTCTTC.

The chain employs TRBV11-3 and TRBJ1-1; D remains ambiguous. Germline CDR1 reads SGHNT; CDR2 reads YENEEA. Trimming took 2 bases from V and 7 from J, leaving 11 bases between them. The CDR3 length is 13 residues. CDR3 in DNA: TGTGCCAGCAGCTTACGGACTCGGGGTGAAGCTTTCTTT. Its translation is CASSLRTRGEAFF.

The chain employs TRBV10-3 and TRBJ2-5, with TRBD1 as a possible D gene (5 bases). This CDR3 region has 14 residues. Germline V gene sequence: CDR1 ENHRY, CDR2 SYGVKD. Trimming left V 4 bases short and J 2 bases short, with 11 bases between. The CDR3 sequence: CAISGGLGQETQYF. The CDR3 DNA follows: TGTGCCATCAGTGGGGGCTTAGGTCAAGAGACCCAGTACTTC.

This clonotype was counted between two and nine times. The CDR3 sequence is CSAVSSRQYF. As DNA, the CDR3 is TGCAGTGCTGTTAGCAGCAGGCAGTACTTC. The rearrangement uses TRBV20-1 and TRBJ2-7; D gene ambiguous. The CDR3 is made up of 10 amino acids. Germline V gene lookup returns CDR1 DFQATT and CDR2 SNEGSKA (reference sequence). The V gene lost 5 bases and the J gene lost 9 bases, with 11 bases spanning the gap.

The V call is TRBV9, the J call TRBJ1-6; TRBD1 aligns across 9 bases. The CDR3 sequence is 14 residues long. Germline-derived CDR1 and CDR2 are SGDLS and YYNGEE. With V trimmed by 4 bases and J by 8 bases, 4 bases remained unmatched. CDR3 nucleotide sequence: TGTGCCAGCAGCATGACAGGGGGAGATTCACCCCTCCACTTT. It translates to CASSMTGGDSPLHF. Complete variable domain (other parts from reference TRBV9 and TRBJ1-6): DSGVTQTPKHLITATGQRVTLRCSPRSGDLSVYWYQQSLDQGLQFLIQYYNGEERAKGNILERFSAQQFPDLHSELNLSSLELGDSALYFCASSMTGGDSPLHFGNGTRLTVT.

The chain uses TRBV20-1 and TRBJ2-4; TRBD1 is a possible D gene (5 bases). This CDR3 has 14 residues. Trimming cost V 0 bases and J 7 bases, with 13 bases left between them. The V gene's germline CDR1 is DFQATT and CDR2 SNEGSKA (reference sequence). The CDR3 reads CSARDSAGSNIQYF. The DNA for the CDR3 is TGCAGTGCTAGAGATTCGGCAGGGTCGAACATTCAGTACTTC.

In this sample, this clonotype turned up a few times. A read error may account for a junction end that differs from germline. This chain connects TRBV2 to TRBJ1-2; D might be TRBD1 (5 bases). The CDR3 consists of 12 residues. CDR1 is SNHLY and CDR2 is FYNNEI in the germline V gene. The CDR3 coding sequence is TGTGCCAGCGGTGACAGTAACTATGGCTACACCTTC. It encodes CASGDSNYGYTF.

This clonotype came up a few times. The CDR3 spells CASRAANSPLHF. The CDR3 DNA sequence: TGTGCCAGCAGGGCAGCTAATTCACCCCTCCACTTT. The chain employs TRBV6-1 and TRBJ1-6; D is unclear. Trimming left V 6 bases short and J 6 bases short, with 6 bases between. Germline lookup yields CDR1 MNHNS and CDR2 SASEGT. The CDR3 runs 12 residues.

This clonotype was detected only a few times. This chain uses TRBV27 with TRBJ2-1, with TRBD2 matching over 11 bases. The CDR3 is 15 amino acids. V gave up 5 bases and J gave up 6 bases; unmatched junction bases: 6. Germline V gene sequence: CDR1 MNHEY, CDR2 SMNVEV (reference sequence). The CDR3 region is CASSPRTSGSNEQFF. The CDR3 DNA reads TGTGCCAGCAGTCCTCGGACTAGCGGGTCCAATGAGCAGTTCTTC.

V usage is TRBV20-1 and J usage is TRBJ2-2; no clear D. Germline V lookup: CDR1 DFQATT, CDR2 SNEGSKA (reference sequence). This CDR3 has 13 residues. V shed 3 bases and J shed 2 bases, with 7 bases lying between them. This chain's CDR3 is CSARNPNTGELFF. The CDR3 coding sequence is TGCAGTGCTAGGAACCCAAACACCGGGGAGCTGTTTTTT.

V usage is TRBV6-1 and J usage is TRBJ1-5, with D perhaps TRBD1 (5 bases). Germline lookup yields CDR1 MNHNS and CDR2 SASEGT. Deletions cut 5 bases from V and 4 bases from J, with 12 bases between. The CDR3 consists of 14 residues. The DNA of the CDR3 is TGTGCCAGCAGTAGACGACAGACTAATCAGCCCCAGCATTTT. This translates into CASSRRQTNQPQHF.

The chain has TRBV20-1 and TRBJ1-1; 8 nucleotides line up with TRBD1. Germline CDR1 is DFQATT and CDR2 is SNEGSKA (reference sequence). J lost 4 bases, V lost 2 bases, and 3 bases had no gene match. The CDR3 is 13 residues long. CDR3 in amino acids: CSARRGQGTEAFF. CDR3 bases: TGCAGTGCTAGACGAGGACAGGGCACTGAAGCTTTCTTT.